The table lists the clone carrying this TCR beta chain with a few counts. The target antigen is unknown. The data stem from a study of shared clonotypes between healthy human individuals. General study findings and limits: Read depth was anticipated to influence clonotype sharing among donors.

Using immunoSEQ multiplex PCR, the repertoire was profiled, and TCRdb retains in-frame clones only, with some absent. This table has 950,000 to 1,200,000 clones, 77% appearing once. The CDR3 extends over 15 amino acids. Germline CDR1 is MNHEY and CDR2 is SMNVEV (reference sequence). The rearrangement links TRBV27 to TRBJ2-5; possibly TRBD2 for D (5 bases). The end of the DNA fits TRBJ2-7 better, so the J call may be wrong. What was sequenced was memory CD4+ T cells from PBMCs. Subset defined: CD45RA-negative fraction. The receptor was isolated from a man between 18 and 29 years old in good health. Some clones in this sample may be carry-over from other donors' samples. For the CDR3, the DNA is TGTGCCAGCAGTCCCGACGGGGTAAATGCCTACGAGCAGTACTTC. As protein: CASSPDGVNAYEQYF.